This T cell receptor beta chain was observed in a study of shared clonotypes between healthy human individuals. Overall study findings and caveats: Non-shared clonotypes showed lower generation probabilities than clonotypes common to all four donors. A handful of donors showed sharing of approximately 5% of naive CD4 clonotypes.

Using immunoSEQ multiplex PCR, the repertoire was profiled, and TCRdb retains in-frame clones only, with some absent. The repertoire consists of under 350,000 clones, with 87% occurring once and the leading ten covering about 17%. Trimming took 2 bases from V and 5 from J, leaving 12 bases between them. The length of the CDR3 is 13 residues. Germline loops: CDR1 GTSNPN, CDR2 SVGIG (reference sequence). This clone was picked up one time. Its antigen is as yet unknown. Sequencing was performed on memory CD8+ T cells sorted from blood. Regarding subset: CD45RO+ cells pooled with CCR7-negative TemRA cells. The chain has TRBV30 and TRBJ1-2; the D is unclear. The TCR originated in a man aged 18 to 29 in good health. The CDR3 region has the DNA TGTGCCTGGAGTCCTCTCGACCCATATGGCTACACCTTC. Its translation is CAWSPLDPYGYTF.